These T cell receptor beta chains were read from a single sample in a study of identical twins. TCRdb re-called the 5' RACE reads with MiXCR, one entry per CDR3 protein. The sample contains a few hundred thousand distinct CDR3 sequences, about a fifth of which appear only once. The sequenced material came from naive T cells sorted from blood. The origin of the receptors is a man in his forties or fifties in good health. Each CDR3 is given with its conserved first and last residue. The D gene is left open where the match is weak. Clone size is stated in some rows and not others, as once, few, many or a class when expanded.

TRBD2	TRBJ2-7	TRBV7-3	.	CASISGTYEQYF	TGTGCCAGCATAAGCGGGACCTACGAGCAGTACTTC
TRBD1	TRBJ2-4	TRBV9	many	CASSLLDRGAGKNIQYF	TGTGCCAGCAGCCTCCTGGACAGGGGGGCGGGCAAAAACATTCAGTACTTC
TRBD2	TRBJ2-3	TRBV5-5	.	CASSSLAGGRTQYF	TGTGCCAGCAGCTCCCTAGCGGGAGGGAGAACGCAGTATTTT
.	TRBJ2-7	TRBV19	few	CASSIGDVGSYEQYF	TGTGCCAGTAGTATAGGTGACGTCGGCTCCTACGAGCAGTACTTC
TRBD2	TRBJ2-7	TRBV19	.	CASSMGLAGEPYEQYF	TGTGCCAGTAGTATGGGACTAGCGGGGGAACCCTACGAGCAGTACTTC
TRBD2	TRBJ2-5	TRBV7-2	few	CASSLERDPFETQYF	TGTGCCAGCAGCTTAGAGCGGGACCCGTTTGAGACCCAGTACTTC
.	TRBJ1-5	TRBV6-2/TRBV6-3	.	CASSDSHYQPQHF	TGTGCCAGCAGTGACAGCCACTATCAGCCCCAGCATTTT
TRBD2	TRBJ2-3	TRBV10-3	few	CATLAGGLADTQYF	TGTGCCACCTTAGCGGGGGGGCTGGCAGATACGCAGTATTTT
.	TRBJ2-1	TRBV19	few	CASTVYNEQFF	TGTGCCAGCACCGTCTACAATGAGCAGTTCTTC
.	TRBJ1-1	TRBV28	.	CASSWGRLNTEAFF	TGTGCCAGCAGCTGGGGACGCCTGAACACTGAAGCTTTCTTT
TRBD2	TRBJ2-7	TRBV27	.	CASYSLAGLAAYEQYF	TGTGCCAGCTATTCCCTGGCGGGACTAGCGGCTTACGAGCAGTACTTC
TRBD2	TRBJ2-1	TRBV30	.	CASDLTEKVAGGFSSYNEQFF	TGTGCCTCCGATCTAACAGAAAAGGTAGCGGGGGGCTTTAGCTCCTACAATGAGCAGTTCTTC
.	TRBJ1-4	TRBV20-1	few	CSATPTGHSTNEKLFF	TGCAGTGCTACACCCACGGGCCATTCAACTAATGAAAAACTGTTTTTT
.	TRBJ1-5	TRBV10-3	few	CAISAASNQPQHF	TGTGCCATCAGTGCGGCCAGCAATCAGCCCCAGCATTTT
TRBD1	TRBJ2-2	TRBV7-9	.	CASSHQGTANTGELFF	TGTGCCAGCAGCCACCAAGGGACAGCTAACACCGGGGAGCTGTTTTTT
TRBD1	TRBJ1-2	TRBV5-1	many	CASSSSTGSYGYTF	TGCGCCAGCAGCTCATCGACAGGGTCGTATGGCTACACCTTC
TRBD1	TRBJ2-5	TRBV10-3	many	CAIGTAQETQYF	TGTGCCATTGGGACAGCCCAAGAGACCCAGTACTTC